This T cell receptor (beta chain) was captured in a study of cytomegalovirus exposure and HLA in healthy donors. Each donor's status was that of a healthy bone marrow donor. Findings and limits, study-wide: With high specificity and sensitivity, the classifier reportedly diagnosed cytomegalovirus status.

Use of 60 Vbeta and 13 Jbeta primers characterized the PCR. Clones were sequenced by immunoSEQ multiplex PCR, and TCRdb holds only the in-frame ones, with some missing. Of roughly 100,000 clones in the sample, approximately 74% were seen once. Germline lookup yields CDR1 MNHNY and CDR2 SVGAGI (reference sequence). The CDR3 covers 13 residues. V was shortened by 4 bases and J by 8 bases, with 11 bases between the two germline ends. Concerning this clone: The antigen is unknown.

The receptor was isolated from a woman in her 40s in good health and CMV-seronegative. Input material: PBMCs. The chain combines TRBV6-6 with TRBJ1-4, with a weak D call TRBD1 (6 bases). CDR3 in amino acids: CASSSTGREKLFF. The DNA for the CDR3 is TGTGCCAGCAGTTCCACAGGGCGCGAAAAACTGTTTTTT.